This T cell receptor beta chain was captured in a study of naive and memory T cell subsets. The library had UMIs added by 3' ligation of an oligonucleotide to TCR cDNA. Whole blood, approximately 2.3 ml, came from adult healthy volunteers. Cells were not sorted; total RNA input targeted about 1 to 1000 ng. The CDR3 sequence is 14 residues long. The germline V gene has CDR1 MGHRA and CDR2 YSYEKL. V dropped 1 base and J dropped 4 bases, with 10 bases sitting between them. This clonotype showed up many times. Four PCR rounds used nested alpha and beta constant region primers plus the SP2 primer. MiXCR, run by TCRdb on the 5' RACE reads, gives a single entry per CDR3 protein. The sample has about 62,000 distinct CDR3 sequences, 6.5% to 9% seen once.

The chain couples TRBV4-1 to TRBJ1-1; unclear D gene. The source of this sequence is a female donor in good health. CDR3 protein: CASSQVRESTEAFF. Written as DNA, the CDR3 is TGCGCCAGCAGCCAAGTCCGGGAGAGCACTGAAGCTTTCTTT.